The clone carrying this T cell receptor (beta chain) has a count of ten or more. Its antigen is still unknown. The data originate from a study of early T cells in non-severe SARS-CoV-2 infection. TCRdb analysed the 5' RACE reads with MiXCR anew, one entry per CDR3 protein. Of just under 65,000 distinct CDR3 sequences detected, roughly 5.7% appear once; the ten largest clones hold about 3.4%. General study points: Database matching using VDJdb favored anti-spike CD8 responses, with private and CD4 specificities left missing.

The sequencing used whole blood, collected at baseline. This clonotype originated in an adult who was a healthcare worker with PCR-confirmed SARS-CoV-2 infection or an uninfected control (not recorded which).

CDR3 DNA sequence: TGTGCCAGCAGCCAATACAGGGTGGGAAACACTGAAGCTTTCTTT. Amino acids: CASSQYRVGNTEAFF. The chain is built from TRBV3-1 and TRBJ1-1; possible D gene TRBD1, 6 bases. Germline CDR1 is LGHDT and CDR2 is YNNKEL (reference sequence). Trimming left V 2 bases short and J 2 bases short, with 12 bases between. CDR3 length: 15 residues.